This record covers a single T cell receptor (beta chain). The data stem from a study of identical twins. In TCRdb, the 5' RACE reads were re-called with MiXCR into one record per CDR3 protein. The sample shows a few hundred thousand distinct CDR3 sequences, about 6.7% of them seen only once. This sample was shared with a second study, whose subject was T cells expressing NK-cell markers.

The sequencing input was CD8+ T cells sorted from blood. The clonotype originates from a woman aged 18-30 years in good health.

CDR3 DNA sequence: TGTGCCAGCAGCCCCCCAGGGTTTCTGAATGAGCAGTTCTTC. This encodes CASSPPGFLNEQFF. The chain employs TRBV9 and TRBJ2-1, with D possibly TRBD1 on 5 matching bases. Germline V gene sequence: CDR1 SGDLS, CDR2 YYNGEE. The CDR3 runs 14 residues. V lost 4 bases to trimming and J lost 7 bases, with 15 bases between them.